The rows below give T cell receptor beta chains drawn from one sample of a study of blood T cells in healthy people across ages. A single record per CDR3 protein comes from TCRdb applying MiXCR to the 5' RACE reads. The sample has just under 550,000 distinct CDR3 sequences; more than 20% are singletons. The data also belong to a second study, concerning T cells of mothers and their children.

Sequencing was carried out using blood. These receptors all come from a boy aged 5-17 years in good health. Each CDR3 is given with its conserved first and last residue.

TRBJ2-2 | TRBV18 | CASSPRTNANTGELFF
TRBJ1-2 | TRBV6-1 | CASSELRTF
TRBJ2-1 | TRBV28 | CASSHERGSEVTNEQFF
TRBJ2-1 | TRBV27 | CASRVAGGSIEQFF
. | TRBV20-1 | CSARPTSGGVGETQYF
TRBJ2-7 | TRBV28 | CASSLPWRSYEQYF
TRBJ2-3 | TRBV7-9 | CAKWKITDTQYF
TRBJ1-2 | TRBV20-1 | CSARVQFPNYGYTF
TRBJ1-6 | TRBV4-2 | CASSQGYGNSPLHF
TRBJ2-2 | TRBV9 | CASSVYSSSGNGELFF
TRBJ1-2 | TRBV6-1 | CASSLVAGGVYYGYTF
TRBJ2-3 | TRBV20-1 | CSAYTPASTDTQYF
. | TRBV20-1 | CSARDGAESFYEQYF
TRBJ2-5 | TRBV7-2 | CASSLDAGPQETQYF
TRBJ2-3 | TRBV5-1 | CASSLGTGNTDTQYF
. | TRBV29-1 | CSVGGRNSYEQYF
TRBJ2-1 | TRBV29-1 | CSVDDNEQFF
TRBJ2-5 | TRBV7-8 | CASSFSGRPQETQYF
TRBJ1-1 | TRBV15 | CATSSSIPRNTEAFF
TRBJ2-5 | TRBV5-4 | CASSWDGVKETQYF
TRBJ2-4 | TRBV6-5 | CASSFIGQGGNIQYF
TRBJ2-1 | TRBV5-1 | CASSLAGSIYNEQFF